This TCR beta chain is from a study of CD8+ T cells in alopecia areata. Study outcomes and limitations: How baseline CD8+ expansion relates to response remains uncertain (there was one nonresponder).

The CDR3 runs 13 residues. CDR1 and CDR2 (germline): SGHTA, FQGNSA. Trimming took 8 bases from V and 4 from J, leaving 14 bases between them. Indicated treatment: oral pan-JAK inhibitor, 5-10 mg twice daily. As part of sample collection, lesional scalp punch biopsies and peripheral blood were taken from alopecia areata patients. To note about this clone: Its cognate antigen is unknown.

After isolation, RNA underwent reverse transcription to generate cDNA as the sequencing template. Libraries were prepared by immunoSEQ multiplex PCR; TCRdb keeps only in-frame clonotypes and omits some of them. The sample comprises under 200,000 clones, roughly 65% of which are singletons, and 0.91% rests with the top ten. This TCR derives from a human donor with alopecia areata. J is TRBJ1-2 and V is TRBV7-2; D is perhaps TRBD1 (6 bases). Sample: CD4+ T cells sorted from blood, taken at week 4, from a patient treated with tofacitinib. This chain's CDR3 is CASEQGRGYGYTF. CDR3 in DNA: TGTGCCAGCGAACAGGGTCGGGGCTATGGCTACACCTTC. Combining the CDR3 with reference TRBV7-2 and TRBJ1-2 gives the whole variable domain GAGVSQSPSNKVTEKGKDVELRCDPISGHTALYWYRQSLGQGLEFLIYFQGNSAPDKSGLPSDRFSAERTGGSVSTLTIQRTQQEDSAVYLCASEQGRGYGYTFGSGTRLTVV.